This T cell receptor beta chain stems from a study of blood T cell repertoires in COVID-19. Here immunoSEQ multiplex PCR was the method, and the copy in TCRdb shows in-frame clones only, minus some. The table lists about 180,000 clones, more than 70% of them singletons. Sequences were obtained from PBMCs or T cells enriched from blood (not recorded which). The clonotype was recovered from a man in his fifties or sixties who had recovered from COVID-19.

For the CDR3, the DNA is TGCGCCAGCAGCCAAGATATTACAGGTGGATTCTATGGCTACACCTTC. It encodes CASSQDITGGFYGYTF. This chain links TRBV4-1 with TRBJ1-2; TRBD1 might be the D (5 bases). Germline V CDR1 and CDR2: MGHRA, YSYEKL. V gave up 0 bases and J gave up 4 bases, with 15 bases separating them. The CDR3 is 16 residues long.